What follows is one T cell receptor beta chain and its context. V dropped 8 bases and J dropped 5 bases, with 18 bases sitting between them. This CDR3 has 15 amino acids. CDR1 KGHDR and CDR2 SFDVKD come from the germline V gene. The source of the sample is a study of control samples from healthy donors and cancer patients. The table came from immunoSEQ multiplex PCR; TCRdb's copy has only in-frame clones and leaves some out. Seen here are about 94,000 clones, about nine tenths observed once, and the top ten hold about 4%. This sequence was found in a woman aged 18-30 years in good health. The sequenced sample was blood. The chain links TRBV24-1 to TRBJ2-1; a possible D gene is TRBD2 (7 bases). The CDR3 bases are TGTGCCACCACCGAGGGGAGGGGGACTAACAATGAGCAGTTCTTC. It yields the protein CATTEGRGTNNEQFF.